Shown below are 31 T cell receptor beta chains from a single sample sequenced in a study of T cell clonality in common variable immunodeficiency. The study's findings and limits: Reportedly, TCR beta sequences from common variable immunodeficiency showed fewer deletions and N-nucleotide insertions.

Their antigens are not known. Data came from immunoSEQ multiplex PCR; TCRdb stores just in-frame clones and leaves some out. This record lists 15,000 to 20,000 clones, none seen once only, and the top ten clones contain approximately 14%. Sequencing was done on a sample of peripheral blood mononuclear cells. These TCRs come from a human donor with common variable immunodeficiency.

On this clone: The CDR3 end is not reached by the read, which stops 3 residues before it; the germline J gene fills it in. The chain uses TRBV11-1 and TRBJ2-5, with D possibly TRBD2 on 5 matching bases. Germline values: CDR1 SGHAT, CDR2 FQDESV (reference sequence). Trimming took 5 bases from V and 5 from J, leaving 15 bases between them. The CDR3 runs to 14 residues. CDR3 DNA, as far as it was read: TGTGCCAGCAGCCTTATTGCTAGCACGGAGACC. The encoded protein is CASSLIASTET. The whole CDR3 sequence reads CASSLIASTETQYF.

This clone appeared many times. CDR3 sequence reads: CASSLGDRASLAQYF. The CDR3 bases that were read are TGCGCCAGCAGCTTGGGGGACAGAGCAAGTCTGGCG. V and J are TRBV5-1 and TRBJ2-3; TRBD1 agrees at 7 bases. The read terminates 3 residues before the CDR3 end, so the remaining end is supplied by the germline J gene. In germline, CDR1 is SGHRS, CDR2 YFSETQ. The CDR3 is 15 residues long.

This clone was recorded many times. The CDR3 extends 3 residues past the end of the read, so its final part is completed from the germline J gene. J is TRBJ2-2 and V is TRBV19; 10 bases fit TRBD1. In germline, CDR1 is LNHDA, CDR2 SQIVND (reference sequence). This CDR3 contains 15 residues. V was clipped by 5 bases and J by 4 bases; unmatched bases: 4. CDR3 DNA (partial): TGTGCCAGTAGTCTGAGGGACAGGGGCACCGGGGAG. This sequence encodes CASSLRDRGTGE. The full CDR3 protein is CASSLRDRGTGELFF.

This clone was detected a few times. The read ends 3 residues shy of where the CDR3 ends; the end is completed using the germline J gene. The V and J genes are TRBV18 and TRBJ1-1, with D hard to call. V was shortened by 2 bases and J by 2 bases, with 3 bases between the two germline ends. Germline V lookup: CDR1 KGHSH, CDR2 LQKENI. The CDR3 loop spans 12 amino acids. CDR3 bases read: TGTGCCAGCTCACCATCTAACACTGAA. This encodes CASSPSNTE. The entire CDR3 protein reads CASSPSNTEAFF.

This clone was seen many times. The read halts 3 residues ahead of the CDR3 end, with the missing end drawn from the germline J gene. The chain employs TRBV20-1 and TRBJ2-2; 12 bases match TRBD2. Germline V gene data show CDR1 as DFQATT and CDR2 as SNEGSKA (reference sequence). The ends lost 5 bases at V and 5 bases at J; junction bases unmatched: 12. CDR3 length: 17 amino acids. Here the CDR3 reads CSAPRELAGGRTGELFF. The sequenced part of the CDR3 DNA is TGCAGTGCTCCTCGGGAGCTAGCGGGAGGGCGGACCGGGGAG.

This clone was counted ten times or more. The CDR3 goes on 3 residues after the read ends, and that part is filled in from the germline J gene. The V call is TRBV28, the J call TRBJ1-5; tentatively, D is TRBD1 (6 bases). Germline values: CDR1 MDHEN, CDR2 SYDVKM. V was cut by 2 bases and J by 2 bases, with 25 bases left in between. CDR3 length: 20 amino acids. The CDR3 sequence: CASSLPPHREEVYGNQPQHF. CDR3 bases read: TGTGCCAGCAGTTTACCCCCCCACAGGGAGGAGGTGTATGGCAATCAGCCC.

This clone has ten or more counts. The sequence runs out 3 residues before the end of the CDR3; the remainder is reconstructed from the germline J gene. This rearrangement joins TRBV7-2 to TRBJ2-6; tentatively, D is TRBD1 (6 bases). Trimming took off 6 bases at V and 2 bases at J, with 11 bases between the two ends. CDR1 is SGHTA, CDR2 FQGNSA, per germline. The CDR3 has 15 residues. The sequenced part of the CDR3 DNA is TGTGCCAGCAGTTCAAAGGGGGCTGGGGCCAACGTC. This gives the protein CASSSKGAGANV. The CDR3 reads in full as CASSSKGAGANVLTF.

On this clone: Sequencing ends 3 residues short of the CDR3 end; the germline J gene provides the rest. The chain employs TRBV7-2 and TRBJ2-7; 7 nucleotides agree with TRBD2. The germline CDR1 and CDR2 sequences are SGHTA and FQGNSA. CDR3 length: 15 residues. The junction had 5 bases not matched to a gene; V was cut back by 2 bases and J by 1 base. The sequenced CDR3 bases are TGTGCCAGCAGCTTAAGAACTAGCGAGTCCTACGAG. Translating it yields CASSLRTSESYE. The full CDR3 sequence reads CASSLRTSESYEQYF.

This clone was recorded a few times. The read halts 3 residues ahead of the CDR3 end, with the missing end drawn from the germline J gene. The chain is built from TRBV7-2 and TRBJ2-7, with D perhaps matching TRBD1 (6 bases). The CDR3 extends over 14 amino acids. Germline loops: CDR1 SGHTA, CDR2 FQGNSA. V was shortened by 5 bases and J by 0 bases, with 11 bases between the two germline ends. CDR3 loop: CASSVGHSSYEQYF. Incomplete CDR3 DNA: TGTGCCAGCAGCGTGGGACACAGCTCCTACGAG.

Comments on this clone: The read ends 3 residues early relative to the CDR3; the germline J gene fills the gap. This chain links TRBV6-2 or TRBV6-3 with TRBJ1-1; 7 nucleotides agree with TRBD1. Germline-derived CDR1 and CDR2 are MNHEY and SVGEGT. Trimming took 5 bases from V and 4 from J; bases not matched to a gene: 7. The CDR3 covers 14 residues. The CDR3 loop is CASSLQGLGTEAFF. Partial CDR3 DNA: TGTGCCAGCAGTCTACAGGGGTTGGGCACTGAA.

This clone was counted many times. The read ends 3 residues early relative to the CDR3; the germline J gene fills the gap. The chain is built from TRBV6-2 or TRBV6-3 and TRBJ2-6; D remains unclear. Germline V lookup: CDR1 MNHEY, CDR2 SVGEGT. Trimming removed 6 bases at V and 0 bases at J, with 6 bases between. The CDR3 is made up of 14 amino acids. CDR3: CASRRSSGANVLTF. Incomplete CDR3 DNA: TGTGCCAGCAGGCGTAGCTCTGGGGCCAACGTC.

This clone appeared many times. The read terminates 3 residues before the CDR3 end, so the remaining end is supplied by the germline J gene. The chain joins TRBV5-1 to TRBJ2-1; maybe TRBD1 (6 bases). There are 15 residues in the CDR3. V was trimmed by 0 bases and J by 7 bases, leaving 14 bases between them. Looked up from germline, CDR1 is SGHRS and CDR2 is YFSETQ. The DNA read from the CDR3 is TGCGCCAGCAGCTTGGAGGGCAGGGGCGGTAATGAG. It specifies CASSLEGRGGNE. The whole CDR3 reads CASSLEGRGGNEQFF.

This clone was recorded a few times. The CDR3 extends 3 residues past the end of the read, so its final part is completed from the germline J gene. The chain employs TRBV6-1 and TRBJ2-1, with 12 positions matching TRBD2. CDR1 MNHNS and CDR2 SASEGT come from the germline V gene. The CDR3 length is 15 residues. Germline trimming cut 4 bases from V and 3 bases from J; bases unmatched to any gene: 1. CDR3 protein: CASSGGLAGYNEQFF. The covered CDR3 bases are TGTGCCAGCAGTGGGGGACTAGCGGGCTACAATGAG.

Concerning this clone: The CDR3 end falls 3 residues outside the read, so it is completed with the germline J gene. This rearrangement joins TRBV7-8 to TRBJ1-4, with TRBD1 identical over 8 bases. Germline CDR1 and CDR2: SGHVS and FQNEAQ. Germline trimming cut 3 bases from V and 7 bases from J; bases unmatched to any gene: 7. The CDR3 totals 15 residues. Partial CDR3 DNA: TGTGCCAGCAGCTTCACCGGGACAGGAGGTGAAAAA. Residues: CASSFTGTGGEK. The CDR3 in full is CASSFTGTGGEKLFF.

This clone was observed a few times. From the germline J gene comes the end of the CDR3, since the read stops 3 residues before it. The rearrangement uses TRBV5-1 and TRBJ1-1; tentative D call: TRBD1 (5 bases). The germline CDR1 and CDR2 sequences are SGHRS and YFSETQ. This CDR3 is built from 13 residues. V lost 7 bases and J 0 bases, leaving 10 bases between the germline ends. The CDR3 region is CASATDLNTEAFF. The CDR3 bases that were read are TGCGCCAGCGCGACAGACCTGAACACTGAA.

This clone occurred a few times. A far larger clone is one nucleotide away, so this likely arose from a read error. The CDR3 end falls 3 residues outside the read, so it is completed with the germline J gene. The rearrangement joins TRBV18 to TRBJ2-7; D not certain. The CDR3 sequence is 16 residues long. CDR1 is KGHSH and CDR2 is LQKENI in the germline V gene. Trimming took 3 bases from V and 3 from J, leaving 18 bases between them. Here the CDR3 reads CASSPQAPSGDYEQYF. CDR3 bases read: TGTGCCAGCTCACCCCAGGCGCCAAGTGGTGACTACGAG. The whole variable domain, filled in from reference TRBV18 and TRBJ2-7, reads NAGVMQNPRHLVRRRGQEARLRCSPMKGHSHVYWYRQLPEEGLKFMVYLQKENIIDESGMPKERFSAEFPKEGPSILRIQQVVRGDSAAYFCASSPQAPSGDYEQYFGPGTRLTVT.

This clone was recorded at least ten times. The read ends 3 residues before the CDR3 terminus; that terminus is restored from the germline J gene. The chain is built from TRBV14 and TRBJ1-6, with D uncertain. In germline, CDR1 is SGHDN, CDR2 FVKESK. The V end lost 1 base, the J end lost 7 bases, and 8 bases lay between the germline ends. This CDR3 spans 14 amino acids. The part of the CDR3 DNA that was read is TGTGCCAGCAGCCAAGGCCACAGAAATTCACCC. Encoded protein: CASSQGHRNSP. The whole CDR3 is CASSQGHRNSPLHF.

In its sample, this clone was seen a few times. The CDR3 end lies 3 residues beyond the end of the read and is filled in from the germline J gene. The chain employs TRBV5-1 and TRBJ2-7; weak D call: TRBD1 (6 bases). The CDR3 loop spans 18 amino acids. CDR1 is SGHRS and CDR2 is YFSETQ in the germline V gene. V lost 3 bases and J lost 2, with 24 bases in between. The CDR3 bases that were read are TGCGCCAGCAGCTGGGAGAAGGGGGACGGCCCCCCGCCCTACGAG. Translation: CASSWEKGDGPPPYE. The CDR3 as a whole reads CASSWEKGDGPPPYEQYF.

This clone turned up a few times. The CDR3 is cut off 3 residues early in the read; its end comes from the germline J gene. This chain connects TRBV2 to TRBJ2-6; TRBD1 matches at 8 bases. After removal of 9 bases from V and 2 bases from J, the junction contained 9 bases not matched to a gene. Germline CDR1 and CDR2: SNHLY and FYNNEI. This CDR3 spans 16 amino acids. This CDR3 is CASRQGSSPGANVLTF. Partial CDR3 DNA: TGTGCCAGTAGACAGGGGTCTTCCCCTGGGGCCAACGTC. Full variable domain (missing parts from reference TRBV2 and TRBJ2-6): EPEVTQTPSHQVTQMGQEVILRCVPISNHLYFYWYRQILGQKVEFLVSFYNNEISEKSEIFDDQFSVERPDGSNFTLKIRSTKLEDSAMYFCASRQGSSPGANVLTFGAGSRLTVL.

The CDR3 bases that were read are TGTGCCAGCAGTTACCCGGATACG. Protein sequence: CASSYPDT. The entire CDR3 reads CASSYPDTQYF. This sequence joins TRBV6-2 or TRBV6-3 and TRBJ2-3; D not certain. Read data end 3 residues before the CDR3 end; the end is taken from the germline J gene. Trimming pared 2 bases from V and 6 bases from J, leaving 3 bases between. CDR3 length: 11 residues. The V gene's germline CDR1 is MNHEY and CDR2 SVGEGT.

Only a few counts were recorded for this clone. The read stops 3 residues short of the end of the CDR3; the missing end is completed from the germline J gene. J is TRBJ2-5 and V is TRBV2; D is unresolved. V lost 3 bases to trimming and J lost 0 bases, with 8 bases between them. The CDR3 has 14 amino acids. The germline V gene has CDR1 SNHLY and CDR2 FYNNEI. The sequenced CDR3 bases are TGTGCCAGCAGTGAGGCGCGGTACCAAGAGACC. It codes for CASSEARYQET. The whole CDR3 sequence reads CASSEARYQETQYF. The variable domain in full, with the rest retrieved from reference TRBV2 and TRBJ2-5, is EPEVTQTPSHQVTQMGQEVILRCVPISNHLYFYWYRQILGQKVEFLVSFYNNEISEKSEIFDDQFSVERPDGSNFTLKIRSTKLEDSAMYFCASSEARYQETQYFGPGTRLLVL.

This clone was seen a few times. The CDR3 is cut off 3 residues early in the read; its end comes from the germline J gene. The V and J genes are TRBV7-9 and TRBJ1-1; weak D call: TRBD1 (5 bases). This CDR3 has 15 residues. Trimming cost V 7 bases and J 7 bases, with 22 bases left between them. The germline V gene encodes CDR1 SEHNR and CDR2 FQNEAQ (reference sequence). CDR3 bases read: TGTGCCAGCACCCCCGGGGGAGCCGGTCCCGGTGAA. It yields the protein CASTPGGAGPGE. The entire CDR3 is CASTPGGAGPGEAFF.

This clone was counted at least ten times. The DNA ends 3 residues before the CDR3 does, and the rest of the CDR3 is filled in from the germline J gene. The rearrangement links TRBV13 to TRBJ1-5, with D maybe TRBD1 (5 bases). V was trimmed by 0 bases and J by 6 bases, leaving 9 bases between them. Looked up from germline, CDR1 is PRHDT and CDR2 is FYEKMQ (reference sequence). This CDR3 is built from 14 residues. The CDR3 spells CASSLGGTPQPQHF. CDR3 DNA, as far as it was read: TGTGCCAGCAGCTTAGGTGGGACTCCTCAGCCC.

This clone was recorded many times. Read sequence stops 3 residues before the CDR3 end, and the germline J gene provides the missing end. The chain is built from TRBV10-3 and TRBJ2-5; 11 bases fit TRBD2. The CDR3 runs 17 residues. CDR1 ENHRY and CDR2 SYGVKD come from the germline V gene. V was clipped by 4 bases and J by 4 bases; unmatched bases: 11. CDR3: CAISVGVTSGVVETQYF. The sequenced part of the CDR3 DNA is TGTGCCATCAGTGTAGGAGTGACTAGCGGGGTTGTAGAGACC.

This clone was seen a handful of times. The DNA ends 3 residues before the CDR3 does, and the rest of the CDR3 is filled in from the germline J gene. The chain carries TRBV29-1 and TRBJ2-7; tentative D call: TRBD1 (6 bases). V was clipped by 4 bases and J by 4 bases, with 14 bases between them. This CDR3 comprises 13 residues. Germline assignment: CDR1 SQVTM and CDR2 ANQGSEA. The covered CDR3 bases are TGCAGCGTTGGATCCCCGACAGGTTACGAG. Its translation is CSVGSPTGYE. The complete CDR3 sequence is CSVGSPTGYEQYF.

A word on this clone: The sequence runs out 3 residues before the end of the CDR3; the remainder is reconstructed from the germline J gene. V usage is TRBV18 and J usage is TRBJ2-3; maybe TRBD1 (5 bases). The CDR3 consists of 15 residues. Trimming removed 6 bases at V and 4 bases at J, with 17 bases between. From germline, CDR1 is KGHSH and CDR2 LQKENI. The covered CDR3 bases are TGTGCCAGCTCCCGACCAGGGATTTCGGCAGATACG. Amino acid sequence: CASSRPGISADT. The whole CDR3 is CASSRPGISADTQYF.

The sample holds a few counts of this clone. The read ends 3 residues shy of where the CDR3 ends; the end is completed using the germline J gene. The chain is built from TRBV19 and TRBJ2-1; 7 nucleotides agree with TRBD2. With V trimmed by 10 bases and J by 5 bases, 14 bases remained unmatched. Germline lookup yields CDR1 LNHDA and CDR2 SQIVND (reference sequence). The CDR3 runs 15 residues. The CDR3 protein is CATTRREGTHNEQFF. The sequenced part of the CDR3 DNA is TGTGCCACAACCCGCAGGGAGGGTACCCACAATGAG.

This clone has just a few counts. Read sequence stops 3 residues before the CDR3 end, and the germline J gene provides the missing end. The chain is built from TRBV20-1 and TRBJ2-5, with TRBD1 identical over 11 bases. This CDR3 is built from 14 residues. The ends lost 2 bases at V and 4 bases at J; junction bases unmatched: 3. Germline CDR1 and CDR2: DFQATT and SNEGSKA (reference sequence). The sequenced CDR3 bases are TGCAGTGCTAGAACGGACAGGGGGCGAGAGACC. It encodes CSARTDRGRET. The whole CDR3 sequence reads CSARTDRGRETQYF.

This clone was counted a few times. The read falls 3 residues short of the CDR3 end, and the missing part is taken from the germline J gene. This chain uses TRBV7-2 with TRBJ1-1; D not resolved. CDR3 length: 12 residues. Germline V gene lookup returns CDR1 SGHTA and CDR2 FQGNSA. Partial CDR3 DNA: TGTGCCAGCAACCGCGGAGGCCTGAAA. Amino acid sequence: CASNRGGLK. The complete CDR3 sequence is CASNRGGLKAFF. Supplemented by reference TRBV7-2 and TRBJ1-1, the full variable domain reads GAGVSQSPSNKVTEKGKDVELRCDPISGHTALYWYRQSLGQGLEFLIYFQGNSAPDKSGLPSDRFSAERTGGSVSTLTIQRTQQEDSAVYLCASNRGGLKAFFGQGTRLTVV.

This clone was detected ten times or more. The sequenced fragment ends 3 residues before the CDR3 boundary, so the rest is inferred from the germline J gene. The chain combines TRBV14 with TRBJ2-1, with 11 bases identical to TRBD2. CDR1 and CDR2 (germline): SGHDN, FVKESK. Unmatched junction bases numbered 10, after V lost 1 base and J lost 2 bases. This CDR3 is built from 19 residues. CDR3 DNA, as far as it was read: TGTGCCAGCAGCCAAGGTCTAGCGGGAGGCCTAAACCCCTACAATGAG. It encodes CASSQGLAGGLNPYNE. The whole CDR3 is CASSQGLAGGLNPYNEQFF. The full variable domain, its missing parts supplied by reference TRBV14 and TRBJ2-1, is EAGVTQFPSHSVIEKGQTVTLRCDPISGHDNLYWYRRVMGKEIKFLLHFVKESKQDESGMPNNRFLAERTGGTYSTLKVQPAELEDSGVYFCASSQGLAGGLNPYNEQFFGPGTRLTVL.

Incomplete CDR3 DNA: TGTGCCAGCAGCTTACGGGGACTAGCGGGGGACCTAGGGGAGACC. Protein sequence: CASSLRGLAGDLGET. The CDR3 in its entirety is CASSLRGLAGDLGETQYF. The gene calls are TRBV7-8 and TRBJ2-5; TRBD2 matches 14 bases. The CDR3 goes on 3 residues after the read ends, and that part is filled in from the germline J gene. Trimming cost V 2 bases and J 5 bases; bases outside gene matches: 10. CDR3 length: 18 residues. From germline, CDR1 is SGHVS and CDR2 FQNEAQ.